This T cell receptor beta chain was recovered during a study of T cell repertoires in cytomegalovirus infection. Study-level background: Shared public TCR beta signatures pointed to both CMV infection and a matching HLA type.

The ends were cut back, 4 bases at V and 0 bases at J, with 9 bases in the middle. The CDR3 runs 14 residues. In germline, CDR1 is SGHTA, CDR2 FQGNSA. This clonotype was found a few times. Its cognate antigen is unknown. Points from the study as a whole: The cumulative frequency of public TCR beta families identified carriers of CMV plus the relevant HLA. There were HLA-C-restricted CMV-specific TCR beta clonotypes dominating the ex vivo response.

Using its own MiXCR run on the reads, TCRdb lists one record per CDR3 protein. The profile shows roughly 310,000 distinct CDR3 sequences, roughly 15% of them singletons. The specimen sequenced was PBMCs. This clonotype was obtained from a human donor in good health (CMV status not recorded). Some clones in this sample may be carry-over from other donors' samples. The gene calls are TRBV7-2 and TRBJ1-2, with D maybe TRBD1 (6 bases). The CDR3 nucleotides are TGTGCCAGCAGCTGGGACAAAGCTAACTATGGCTACACCTTC. This codes for CASSWDKANYGYTF.